These 21 T cell receptor beta chains originate from one sample sequenced in a study of blood T cell repertoires in COVID-19. Profiling relied on immunoSEQ multiplex PCR, and the TCRdb table lists in-frame clones only, not all of them. The sample yields over 80,000 clones, about nine tenths seen once. What was sequenced was peripheral blood. All receptors come from a middle-aged man with acute or convalescent COVID-19.

The gene calls are TRBV28 and TRBJ2-6, with D uncertain. Germline assignment: CDR1 MDHEN and CDR2 SYDVKM. The CDR3 consists of 16 residues. V shed 7 bases and J shed 1 base, with 14 bases lying between them. For the CDR3, the DNA is TGTGCCAGCACCTCCTCGTCGGTATCTGGGGCCAACGTCCTGACTTTC. Amino acids: CASTSSSVSGANVLTF.

The chain joins TRBV6-5 to TRBJ2-5; D perhaps matches TRBD2 (6 bases). The CDR3 has 14 residues. V lost 4 bases to trimming and J lost 3 bases, with 12 bases between them. The germline V gene has CDR1 MNHEY and CDR2 SVGAGI. In DNA form, the CDR3 reads TGTGCCAGCAGTTGGGGACTGGTGAAAGAGACCCAGTACTTC. It encodes CASSWGLVKETQYF.

The chain recombines TRBV24-1 with TRBJ2-7, with 7 bases lining up with TRBD2. The junction had 8 bases not matched to a gene; V was cut back by 2 bases and J by 5 bases. The germline V gene has CDR1 KGHDR and CDR2 SFDVKD. The CDR3 runs 15 residues. CDR3 coding DNA: TGTGCCACCAGTGATTCGACTAGCATGATACACGAGCAGTACTTC. Translation: CATSDSTSMIHEQYF.

The CDR3 spells CASSSGLAGGSQYF. For the CDR3, the DNA is TGTGCCAGCAGCTCCGGACTAGCGGGAGGATCGCAGTATTTT. The gene calls are TRBV5-6 and TRBJ2-3; 14 nucleotides agree with TRBD2. CDR1 is SGHDT and CDR2 is YYEEEE in the germline V gene. The CDR3 extends over 14 amino acids. After removal of 3 bases from V and 10 bases from J, the junction contained 4 bases not matched to a gene.

The V gene is TRBV19, the J gene TRBJ2-3; D possibly corresponds to TRBD2 (6 bases). From germline, CDR1 is LNHDA and CDR2 SQIVND (reference sequence). Trimming removed 1 base at V and 5 bases at J, with 10 bases between. This CDR3 spans 14 amino acids. The DNA of the CDR3 is TGTGCCAGTAGTATAGGGGGGACTGGAGATACGCAGTATTTT. This translates into CASSIGGTGDTQYF.

This clone was seen more than once but under ten times. The chain has TRBV5-1 and TRBJ2-7; 11 bases match TRBD2. V lost 3 bases and J lost 0; bases outside the gene matches: 2. CDR3 length: 15 amino acids. Per the germline V gene, CDR1 is SGHRS and CDR2 is YFSETQ. The CDR3 DNA follows: TGCGCCAGCAGCTATACTAGCGGGAGCTCCTACGAGCAGTACTTC. This sequence encodes CASSYTSGSSYEQYF.

Worth noting for this clone: The same CDR3 arises from other DNA sequences in this sample as well. The chain combines TRBV3-1 (or the pseudogene TRBV3-2) with TRBJ1-5; D call uncertain. The length of the CDR3 is 14 residues. Germline CDR1 reads LGHDT; CDR2 reads YNNKEL (reference sequence). Trimming took 0 bases from V and 2 from J, leaving 5 bases between them. CDR3 region: CASSQDRGNQPQHF. The CDR3 DNA reads TGTGCCAGCAGCCAAGATCGGGGCAATCAGCCCCAGCATTTT.

This clone was seen more than once but under ten times. The J gene is TRBJ2-3, the V gene TRBV2; perhaps TRBD1 as D (5 bases). V lost 8 bases to trimming and J lost 5 bases, with 11 bases between them. The CDR3 contains 12 residues. CDR1 is SNHLY and CDR2 is FYNNEI in the germline V gene. The CDR3 nucleotides are TGTGCCAGCTACCAGGGTAGAGATACGCAGTATTTT. Amino acid sequence: CASYQGRDTQYF.

The V call is TRBV27, the J call TRBJ2-1, with 7 bases identical to TRBD1. With 5 bases clipped from V and 0 bases from J, the junction kept 7 bases outside the gene matches. Germline V gene sequence: CDR1 MNHEY, CDR2 SMNVEV (reference sequence). The CDR3 sequence is 16 residues long. This CDR3 reads CASSTYSGGSYNEQFF. The CDR3 nucleotides are TGTGCCAGCAGTACCTACTCAGGGGGCTCCTACAATGAGCAGTTCTTC.

The rearrangement uses TRBV5-1 and TRBJ1-2; no firm D call. The CDR3 runs to 13 residues. Germline lookup yields CDR1 SGHRS and CDR2 YFSETQ. With 0 bases removed from V and 7 bases from J, the gap between germline ends came to 10 bases. This chain's CDR3 is CASSLATVSGYTF. Here the CDR3 DNA reads TGCGCCAGCAGCTTGGCCACGGTTAGTGGCTACACCTTC.

The chain couples TRBV11-2 to TRBJ1-1, with 9 bases aligning to TRBD1. This CDR3 region has 17 residues. After removal of 2 bases from V and 0 bases from J, the junction contained 7 bases not matched to a gene. Germline V gene lookup returns CDR1 SGHAT and CDR2 FQNNGV. As DNA, the CDR3 is TGTGCCAGCAGCTTAACCGGGACAGGGCTGATGAACACTGAAGCTTTCTTT. Its protein product is CASSLTGTGLMNTEAFF.

The CDR3 nucleotides read TGCGCCAGCAGCTTGTTCGGGGACATCGATGGCTACACCTTC. It translates to CASSLFGDIDGYTF. The gene calls are TRBV5-1 and TRBJ1-2; D might be TRBD1 (6 bases). CDR1 is SGHRS and CDR2 is YFSETQ in the germline V gene. Trimming took off 1 base at V and 6 bases at J, with 13 bases between the two ends. The length of the CDR3 is 14 residues.

The genes are TRBV5-4 and TRBJ1-2; no reliable D call. The CDR3 runs to 12 residues. Deletions cut 0 bases from V and 3 bases from J, with 3 bases between. Germline assignment: CDR1 SGHNT and CDR2 YYREEE (reference sequence). The CDR3 coding sequence is TGTGCCAGCAGCTTGGCCGACTATGGCTACACCTTC. Translated: CASSLADYGYTF. The variable domain in full, completed from reference TRBV5-4 and TRBJ1-2, reads ETGVTQSPTHLIKTRGQQVTLRCSSQSGHNTVSWYQQALGQGPQFIFQYYREEENGRGNFPPRFSGLQFPNYSSELNVNALELDDSALYLCASSLADYGYTFGSGTRLTVV.

The V call is TRBV20-1, the J call TRBJ2-1; perhaps TRBD1 as D (5 bases). Germline values: CDR1 DFQATT, CDR2 SNEGSKA (reference sequence). V gave up 2 bases and J gave up 12 bases, with 11 bases separating them. This CDR3 is 11 amino acids long. In DNA form, the CDR3 reads TGCAGTGCTAGACCCACCCAGGGGCAGTTCTTC. Translating it yields CSARPTQGQFF.

This clone has a single count. The rearrangement uses TRBV14 and TRBJ1-4; 7 nucleotides line up with TRBD1. V dropped 0 bases and J dropped 6; count of bases not matched to a gene: 10. Germline V gene data show CDR1 as SGHDN and CDR2 as FVKESK. CDR3 length: 17 residues. The CDR3, as DNA: TGTGCCAGCAGCCAAGACTCCAACAGGGGCCATGATGAAAAACTGTTTTTT. It is translated as CASSQDSNRGHDEKLFF.

The genes are TRBV7-9 and TRBJ2-3; TRBD1 matches 9 bases. With V trimmed by 4 bases and J by 4 bases, 3 bases remained unmatched. The CDR3 consists of 14 residues. In germline, CDR1 is SEHNR, CDR2 FQNEAQ (reference sequence). CDR3 sequence: CASSWGTGPDTQYF. The CDR3 DNA follows: TGTGCCAGCAGCTGGGGGACAGGGCCAGATACGCAGTATTTT.

The rearrangement uses TRBV7-9 and TRBJ1-5; perhaps TRBD1 as D (5 bases). Between the trimmed V and J ends, which lost 1 base and 3 bases, there was a span of 10 bases. CDR3 size: 15 residues. Germline V gene data show CDR1 as SEHNR and CDR2 as FQNEAQ (reference sequence). As DNA, the CDR3 is TGTGCCAGCAGCTTAGTTGACAGCAACAATCAGCCCCAGCATTTT. This gives the protein CASSLVDSNNQPQHF. Filled out from reference TRBV7-9 and TRBJ1-5, the complete variable domain reads DTGVSQNPRHKITKRGQNVTFRCDPISEHNRLYWYRQTLGQGPEFLTYFQNEAQLEKSRLLSDRFSAERPKGSFSTLEIQRTEQGDSAMYLCASSLVDSNNQPQHFGDGTRLSIL.

The V call is TRBV29-1, the J call TRBJ2-1; the D is unclear. Germline lookup yields CDR1 SQVTM and CDR2 ANQGSEA. The V and J ends lost 5 bases and 4 bases respectively, with 9 bases between them. There are 12 residues in the CDR3. The CDR3 bases are TGCAGCGTTTATGACACTTACAATGAGCAGTTCTTC. Residues: CSVYDTYNEQFF.

The chain recombines TRBV2 with TRBJ2-7; TRBD2 matches 12 bases. J gave up 2 bases and V 10 bases, and 27 bases lay outside the gene matches. CDR1 and CDR2 (germline): SNHLY, FYNNEI. The CDR3 totals 21 residues. In nucleotides, the CDR3 is TGTGCCATCCAGGACAGGTTGGTCGGACTAGCGGGAAGGTTGGATGCCTACGAGCAGTACTTC. This translates into CAIQDRLVGLAGRLDAYEQYF.

This rearrangement joins TRBV7-2 to TRBJ2-1, with 7 positions matching TRBD1. Germline values: CDR1 SGHTA, CDR2 FQGNSA. This CDR3 spans 16 amino acids. The V segment lost 8 bases and the J segment 0 bases; nucleotides outside the gene matches: 10. CDR3 nucleotides: TGTGCCAGCGGTTCTTGGACAGGCCGCTCCTACAATGAGCAGTTCTTC. As protein: CASGSWTGRSYNEQFF.

This clone was detected once. The gene calls are TRBV2 and TRBJ1-5, with a tentative D call TRBD1 (6 bases). The CDR3 extends over 13 amino acids. Germline V gene data show CDR1 as SNHLY and CDR2 as FYNNEI. The ends were cut back, 5 bases at V and 7 bases at J, with 12 bases in the middle. CDR3 loop: CASSTGKGQPQHF. CDR3 nucleotide sequence: TGTGCCAGCAGTACAGGGAAGGGACAGCCCCAGCATTTT.